What follows are 17 T cell receptor beta chains derived from one specimen sequenced in a study of patients and donors after allogeneic stem cell transplantation. TCRdb used MiXCR to reprocess the RT-PCR reads, holding one entry per CDR3 protein. There are fewer than 250,000 distinct CDR3 sequences in the sample; roughly an eighth occur only once, and around 10% lies in the top ten. Sequences were obtained from blood, either unsorted or a sorted T cell fraction (not recorded which). These receptors were collected from a human donor who was either an allogeneic HSCT recipient or a stem cell or donor lymphocyte infusion donor (not recorded which). It is not recorded whose cells these are; they may come from a transplant donor.

The genes are TRBV19 and TRBJ1-1; 10 bases agree with TRBD1. The CDR3 is made up of 15 amino acids. Germline V gives CDR1 LNHDA, CDR2 SQIVND (reference sequence). V was pared by 4 bases and J by 4 bases, with 6 bases of the junction left unmatched. DNA of the CDR3: TGTGCCAGTAGTAGGAGGACAGGGGGTAGCACTGAAGCTTTCTTT. Protein product: CASSRRTGGSTEAFF. Using reference TRBV19 and TRBJ1-1 for the parts outside the CDR3, the full variable domain is DGGITQSPKYLFRKEGQNVTLSCEQNLNHDAMYWYRQDPGQGLRLIYYSQIVNDFQKGDIAEGYSVSREKKESFPLTVTSAQKNPTAFYLCASSRRTGGSTEAFFGQGTRLTVV.

This clonotype came up a few times. CDR3: CATSDAGHGYGYTF. CDR3 sequence (DNA): TGTGCCACCAGTGACGCTGGACATGGCTATGGCTACACCTTC. V and J are TRBV24-1 and TRBJ1-2; TRBD1 is a possible D gene (5 bases). CDR1 and CDR2 (germline): KGHDR, SFDVKD. The germline V and J ends were trimmed by 4 bases and 4 bases, with 12 bases remaining between them. The CDR3 sequence is 14 residues long.

There are many counts of this clonotype. The genes are TRBV6-2 or TRBV6-3 and TRBJ1-2; a weak D match, TRBD1 (6 bases). The V and J ends lost 2 bases and 7 bases respectively, with 17 bases between them. The CDR3 has 15 residues. CDR1 is MNHEY and CDR2 is SVGEGT in the germline V gene. Written as DNA, the CDR3 is TGTGCCAGCAGTTACACCGACAGGTCGCCAAGTGGCTACACCTTC. Protein product: CASSYTDRSPSGYTF.

This chain connects TRBV7-2 to TRBJ1-3; weak D call: TRBD1 (6 bases). Trimming pared 5 bases from V and 0 bases from J, leaving 14 bases between. This CDR3 contains 16 residues. Germline CDR1 reads SGHTA; CDR2 reads FQGNSA. The CDR3 region is CASSPTGASSGNTIYF. DNA of the CDR3: TGTGCCAGCAGCCCGACAGGAGCGTCCTCTGGAAACACCATATATTTT.

This clonotype occurred a few times. J is TRBJ1-6 and V is TRBV20-1, with TRBD1 matching over 9 bases. Germline trimming cut 6 bases from V and 10 bases from J; bases unmatched to any gene: 13. The germline V gene has CDR1 DFQATT and CDR2 SNEGSKA (reference sequence). This CDR3 spans 15 amino acids. This CDR3 reads CSALPGTGQGSPLHF. The CDR3 DNA is TGCAGTGCCCTCCCCGGGACAGGGCAGGGGTCACCCCTCCACTTT.

This clonotype was observed at least ten times. The chain is built from TRBV30 and TRBJ2-7; D may match TRBD1 or TRBD2 (5 bases each). V was clipped by 1 base and J by 6 bases, with 13 bases between them. Germline V lookup: CDR1 GTSNPN, CDR2 SVGIG (reference sequence). The CDR3 is made up of 13 amino acids. CDR3 region: CAWSEGSQSEQYF. The CDR3, as DNA: TGTGCCTGGAGTGAGGGGAGTCAATCCGAGCAGTACTTC.

In this sample, this clonotype turned up once. J is TRBJ2-1 and V is TRBV13, with D perhaps TRBD2 (7 bases). V was cut by 3 bases and J by 9 bases, with 15 bases left in between. The CDR3 is made up of 14 amino acids. Germline values: CDR1 PRHDT, CDR2 FYEKMQ (reference sequence). Here the CDR3 DNA reads TGTGCCAGCAGCTTCGGAGGGGGGGGAGGTGAGCAGTTCTTC. Its translation: CASSFGGGGGEQFF.

This clonotype was counted ten times or more. V gene TRBV5-1 combines with J gene TRBJ2-1; 9 nucleotides align to TRBD2. Germline assignment: CDR1 SGHRS and CDR2 YFSETQ. V shed 0 bases, J shed 2 bases, and the junction held 9 bases outside the gene matches. The CDR3 consists of 18 residues. The DNA of the CDR3 is TGCGCCAGCAGCTTGGAGGCCACTAGCGGGCTACCCTACAATGAGCAGTTCTTC. Encoded protein: CASSLEATSGLPYNEQFF.

The rearrangement joins TRBV23-1 to TRBJ2-3, with 8 bases that match TRBD2. TRBV23-1 is annotated as an ORF whose role is uncertain. The V segment lost 2 bases and the J segment 4 bases; nucleotides outside the gene matches: 8. The CDR3 has 16 residues. The CDR3 reads CASSQPPGLGADTQYF. DNA of the CDR3: TGCGCCAGCAGTCAACCTCCGGGACTAGGGGCAGATACGCAGTATTTT.

This clonotype was recorded many times. The chain recombines TRBV20-1 with TRBJ1-6; no reliable D call. Germline CDR1 and CDR2: DFQATT and SNEGSKA (reference sequence). CDR3 size: 17 residues. Trimming took 0 bases from V and 4 from J, leaving 16 bases between them. For the CDR3, the DNA is TGCAGTGCTAGAGATATTTCGGCAGGCGATTATAATTCACCCCTCCACTTT. This sequence encodes CSARDISAGDYNSPLHF.

This clonotype was observed many times. The genes are TRBV5-1 and TRBJ1-1; the D gene is possibly TRBD1 (6 bases). Trimming took off 5 bases at V and 5 bases at J, with 13 bases between the two ends. This CDR3 region has 13 residues. Looked up from germline, CDR1 is SGHRS and CDR2 is YFSETQ. DNA for the CDR3: TGCGCCAGCAGGGAGACAGGACCGACTGAAGCTTTCTTT. Translated, it gives CASRETGPTEAFF.

This sequence joins TRBV5-1 and TRBJ2-7; no clear D gene. The CDR3 consists of 14 residues. Trimming removed 3 bases from V and 0 bases from J, with 10 bases in between. CDR1 and CDR2 from the germline V gene are SGHRS and YFSETQ. CDR3 coding DNA: TGCGCCAGCAGCTCAAACTACCGCTCCTACGAGCAGTACTTC. This sequence encodes CASSSNYRSYEQYF.

The chain joins TRBV4-1 to TRBJ1-1; 7 bases fit TRBD1. CDR1 is MGHRA and CDR2 is YSYEKL in the germline V gene. This CDR3 is 14 amino acids long. Trimming at V came to 7 bases and at J to 1 base, leaving 6 bases not matched to a gene. CDR3 sequence reads: CASNSNRGNTEAFF. The CDR3 nucleotides read TGCGCCAGCAACTCTAACAGGGGGAACACTGAAGCTTTCTTT.

The sample holds a few counts of this clonotype. Here the CDR3 reads CASSLVPSPTDTQYF. CDR3 bases: TGCGCCAGCAGCTTGGTCCCTAGCCCCACAGATACGCAGTATTTT. V gene TRBV5-1 combines with J gene TRBJ2-3; the D gene is possibly TRBD2 (5 bases). Trimming took 0 bases from V and 2 from J, leaving 10 bases between them. Germline loops: CDR1 SGHRS, CDR2 YFSETQ. The CDR3 spans 15 residues.

This clonotype was recorded a few times. The chain combines TRBV12-3 or TRBV12-4 with TRBJ2-2, with TRBD1 matching 7 bases. This CDR3 is built from 15 residues. The ends lost 1 base at V and 6 bases at J; junction bases unmatched: 5. The CDR3 region has the DNA TGTGCCAGCAGTTTAGAGGGGGCAGGCGCCGGGGAGCTGTTTTTT. This translates into CASSLEGAGAGELFF.

The genes are TRBV11-3 and TRBJ2-7, with a possible D match to TRBD2 (7 bases). CDR3 length: 14 residues. CDR1 and CDR2 from the germline V gene are SGHNT and YENEEA. Trimming took 2 bases from V and 5 from J, leaving 13 bases between them. The CDR3 loop reads CASSLTGGKDEQYF. For the CDR3, the DNA is TGTGCCAGCAGCTTAACGGGGGGCAAGGACGAGCAGTACTTC.

This sequence joins TRBV29-1 and TRBJ2-7, with a possible D match to TRBD1 (6 bases). Per the germline V gene, CDR1 is SQVTM and CDR2 is ANQGSEA. The V end lost 4 bases, the J end lost 9 bases, and 10 bases lay between the germline ends. The CDR3 loop spans 10 amino acids. In nucleotides, the CDR3 is TGCAGCGTTGTGCAGGACAGGCAGTACTTC. Protein sequence: CSVVQDRQYF.